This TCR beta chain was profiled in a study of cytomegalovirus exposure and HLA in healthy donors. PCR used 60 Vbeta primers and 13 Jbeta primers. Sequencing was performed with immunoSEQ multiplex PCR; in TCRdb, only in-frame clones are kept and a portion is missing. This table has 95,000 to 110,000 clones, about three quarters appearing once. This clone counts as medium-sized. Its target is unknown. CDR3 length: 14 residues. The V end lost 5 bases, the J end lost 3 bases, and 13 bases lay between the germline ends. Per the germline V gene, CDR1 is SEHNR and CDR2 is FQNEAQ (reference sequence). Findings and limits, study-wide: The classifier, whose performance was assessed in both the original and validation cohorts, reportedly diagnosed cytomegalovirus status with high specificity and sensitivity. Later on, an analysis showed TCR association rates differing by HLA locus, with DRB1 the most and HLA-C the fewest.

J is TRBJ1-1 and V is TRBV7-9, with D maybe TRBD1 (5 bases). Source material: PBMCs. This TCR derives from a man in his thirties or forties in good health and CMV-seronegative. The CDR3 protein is CASSPGIGDTEAFF. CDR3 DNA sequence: TGTGCCAGCAGCCCTGGGATAGGGGACACTGAAGCTTTCTTT. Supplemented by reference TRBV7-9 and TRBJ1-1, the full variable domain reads DTGVSQNPRHKITKRGQNVTFRCDPISEHNRLYWYRQTLGQGPEFLTYFQNEAQLEKSRLLSDRFSAERPKGSFSTLEIQRTEQGDSAMYLCASSPGIGDTEAFFGQGTRLTVV.